This T cell receptor beta chain was retrieved from a study of cytomegalovirus exposure and HLA in healthy donors. Broader study findings: Productive status was seen about 90% or about 30% of the time for most TCR beta V segments in an earlier analysis.

PCR was performed using 60 Vbeta and 13 Jbeta primers. Method: immunoSEQ multiplex PCR; TCRdb's copy keeps in-frame clones and lacks some. The table lists 150,000 to 200,000 clones, 65% to 90% of them singletons. V trimming: 4 bases; J trimming: 8 bases; junction bases outside the gene matches: 10. This CDR3 region has 15 residues. Germline CDR1 is MNHEY and CDR2 is SVGAGI. A note on this clone: The target antigen is unknown.

The chain links TRBV6-5 to TRBJ1-2, with 10 bases fitting TRBD1. The TCR comes from a man aged 40-49 years in good health and CMV-seropositive. Sequenced sample: PBMCs. As DNA, the CDR3 is TGTGCCAGCAGTTCGATCGGGGGACAGGGGTTAGGCTACACCTTC. As protein: CASSSIGGQGLGYTF.